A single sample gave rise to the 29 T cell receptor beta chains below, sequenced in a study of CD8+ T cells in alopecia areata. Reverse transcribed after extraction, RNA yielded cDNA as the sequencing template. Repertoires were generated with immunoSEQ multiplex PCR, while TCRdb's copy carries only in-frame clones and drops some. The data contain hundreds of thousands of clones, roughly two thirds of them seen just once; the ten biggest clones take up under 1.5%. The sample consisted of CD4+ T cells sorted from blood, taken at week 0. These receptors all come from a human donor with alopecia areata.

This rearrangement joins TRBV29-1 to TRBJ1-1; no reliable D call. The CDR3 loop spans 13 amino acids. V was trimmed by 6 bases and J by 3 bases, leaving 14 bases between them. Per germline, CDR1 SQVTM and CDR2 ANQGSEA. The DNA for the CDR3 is TGCAGCGTGAGTAAGACGCACGACACTGAAGCTTTCTTT. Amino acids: CSVSKTHDTEAFF.

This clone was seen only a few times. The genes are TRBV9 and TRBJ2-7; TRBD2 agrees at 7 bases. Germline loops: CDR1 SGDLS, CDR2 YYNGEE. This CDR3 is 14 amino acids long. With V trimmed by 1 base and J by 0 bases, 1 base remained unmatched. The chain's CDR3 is CASSVSGASYEQYF. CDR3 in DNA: TGTGCCAGCAGCGTAAGCGGGGCCTCCTACGAGCAGTACTTC.

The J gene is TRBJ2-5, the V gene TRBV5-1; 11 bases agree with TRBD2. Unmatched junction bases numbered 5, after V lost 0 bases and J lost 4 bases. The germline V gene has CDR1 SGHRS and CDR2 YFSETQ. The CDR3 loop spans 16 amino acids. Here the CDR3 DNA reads TGCGCCAGCAGCTTGGATAGCGGGGGGGCAGGAGAGACCCAGTACTTC. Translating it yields CASSLDSGGAGETQYF.

CDR3 nucleotide sequence: TGCAGCGCAGATCCAGGACAGGGTGGCTACACCTTC. Translating it yields CSADPGQGGYTF. V usage is TRBV29-1 and J usage is TRBJ1-2, with TRBD1 identical over 8 bases. The germline V gene encodes CDR1 SQVTM and CDR2 ANQGSEA. J lost 7 bases, V lost 7 bases, and 8 bases had no gene match. The CDR3 contains 12 residues.

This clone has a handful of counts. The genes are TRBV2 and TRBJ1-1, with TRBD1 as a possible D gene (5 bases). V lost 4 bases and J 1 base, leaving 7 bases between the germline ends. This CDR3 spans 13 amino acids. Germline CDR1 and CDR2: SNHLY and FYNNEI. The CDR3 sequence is CASSGQPNTEAFF. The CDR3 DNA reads TGTGCCAGCAGTGGACAGCCGAACACTGAAGCTTTCTTT.

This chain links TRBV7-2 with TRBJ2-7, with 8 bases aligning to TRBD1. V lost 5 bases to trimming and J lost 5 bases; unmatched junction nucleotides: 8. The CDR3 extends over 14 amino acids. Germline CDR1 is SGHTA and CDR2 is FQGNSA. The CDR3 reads CASSLQGASDEQYF. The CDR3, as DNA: TGTGCCAGCAGCCTTCAGGGGGCTTCTGACGAGCAGTACTTC.

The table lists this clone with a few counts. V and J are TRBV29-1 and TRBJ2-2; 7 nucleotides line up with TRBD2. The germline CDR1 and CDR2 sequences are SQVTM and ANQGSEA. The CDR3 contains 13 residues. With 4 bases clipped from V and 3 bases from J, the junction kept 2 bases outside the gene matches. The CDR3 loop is CSVGLADTGELFF. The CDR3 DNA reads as TGCAGCGTTGGACTAGCCGACACCGGGGAGCTGTTTTTT.

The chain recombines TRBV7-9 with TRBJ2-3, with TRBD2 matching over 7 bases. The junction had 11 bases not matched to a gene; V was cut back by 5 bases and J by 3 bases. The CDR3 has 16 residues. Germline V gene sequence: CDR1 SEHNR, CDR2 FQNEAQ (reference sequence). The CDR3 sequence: CASSPAPGRGTDTQYF. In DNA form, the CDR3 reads TGTGCCAGCAGCCCAGCCCCAGGGCGGGGGACAGATACGCAGTATTTT.

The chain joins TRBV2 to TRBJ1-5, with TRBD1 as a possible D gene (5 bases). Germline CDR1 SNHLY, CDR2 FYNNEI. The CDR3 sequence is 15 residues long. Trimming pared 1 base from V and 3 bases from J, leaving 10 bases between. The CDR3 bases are TGTGCCAGCAGTGAAGGCAGGGTCGCCAATCAGCCCCAGCATTTT. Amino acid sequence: CASSEGRVANQPQHF. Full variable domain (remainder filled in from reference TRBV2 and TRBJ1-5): EPEVTQTPSHQVTQMGQEVILRCVPISNHLYFYWYRQILGQKVEFLVSFYNNEISEKSEIFDDQFSVERPDGSNFTLKIRSTKLEDSAMYFCASSEGRVANQPQHFGDGTRLSIL.

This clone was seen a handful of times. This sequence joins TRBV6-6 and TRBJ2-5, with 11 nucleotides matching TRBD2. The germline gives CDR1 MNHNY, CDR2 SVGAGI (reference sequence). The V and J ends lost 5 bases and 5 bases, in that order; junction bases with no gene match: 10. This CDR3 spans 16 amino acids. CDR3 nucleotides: TGTGCCAGCAGTCTTACTAGCGGGGGAGCGGGGGAGACCCAGTACTTC. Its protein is CASSLTSGGAGETQYF.

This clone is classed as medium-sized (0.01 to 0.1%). CDR3 nucleotide sequence: TGCGCCAGCAGCCAAAACAGGGGAGATACGCAGTATTTT. It specifies CASSQNRGDTQYF. The genes are TRBV4-3 and TRBJ2-3; 7 bases agree with TRBD1. Per the germline V gene, CDR1 is LGHNA and CDR2 is YSLEER. V lost 2 bases, J lost 5 bases, and 1 base stayed unmatched. The CDR3 sequence is 13 residues long.

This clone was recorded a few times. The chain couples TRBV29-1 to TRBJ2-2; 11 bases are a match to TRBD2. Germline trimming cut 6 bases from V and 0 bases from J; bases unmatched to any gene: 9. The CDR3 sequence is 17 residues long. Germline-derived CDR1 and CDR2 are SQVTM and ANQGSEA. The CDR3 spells CSVMGLADETNTGELFF. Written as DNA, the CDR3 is TGCAGCGTCATGGGACTAGCGGACGAAACGAACACCGGGGAGCTGTTTTTT.

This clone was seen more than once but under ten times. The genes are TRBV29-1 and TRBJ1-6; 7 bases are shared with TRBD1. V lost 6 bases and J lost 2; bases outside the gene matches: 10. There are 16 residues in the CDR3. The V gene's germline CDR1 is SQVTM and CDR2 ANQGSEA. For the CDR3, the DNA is TGCAGCGTCAGGACAGGCGACTCTACCTATAATTCACCCCTCCACTTT. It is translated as CSVRTGDSTYNSPLHF.

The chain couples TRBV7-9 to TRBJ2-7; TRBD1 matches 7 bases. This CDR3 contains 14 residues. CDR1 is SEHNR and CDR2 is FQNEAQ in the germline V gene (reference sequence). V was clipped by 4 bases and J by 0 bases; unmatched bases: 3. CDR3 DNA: TGTGCCAGCAGCTCTCGACAGGGCTCCTACGAGCAGTACTTC. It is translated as CASSSRQGSYEQYF.

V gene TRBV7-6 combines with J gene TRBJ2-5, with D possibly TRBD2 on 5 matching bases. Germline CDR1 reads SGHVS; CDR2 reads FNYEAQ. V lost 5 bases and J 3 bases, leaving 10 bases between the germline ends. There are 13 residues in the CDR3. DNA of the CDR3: TGTGCCAGCAGCGTCGGGAAAGAAGAGACCCAGTACTTC. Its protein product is CASSVGKEETQYF.

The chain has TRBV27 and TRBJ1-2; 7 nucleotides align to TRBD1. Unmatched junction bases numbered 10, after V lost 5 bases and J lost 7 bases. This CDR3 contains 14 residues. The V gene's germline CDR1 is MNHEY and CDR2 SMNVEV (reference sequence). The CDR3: CASSPTGSLSGYTF. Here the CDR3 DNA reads TGTGCCAGCAGTCCGACAGGGAGCCTATCTGGCTACACCTTC.

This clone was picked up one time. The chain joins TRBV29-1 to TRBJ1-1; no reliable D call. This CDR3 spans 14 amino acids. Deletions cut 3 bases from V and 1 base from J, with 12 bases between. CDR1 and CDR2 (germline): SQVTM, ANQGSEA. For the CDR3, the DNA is TGCAGCGTTGATAGAGGATTACGGAACACTGAAGCTTTCTTT. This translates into CSVDRGLRNTEAFF.

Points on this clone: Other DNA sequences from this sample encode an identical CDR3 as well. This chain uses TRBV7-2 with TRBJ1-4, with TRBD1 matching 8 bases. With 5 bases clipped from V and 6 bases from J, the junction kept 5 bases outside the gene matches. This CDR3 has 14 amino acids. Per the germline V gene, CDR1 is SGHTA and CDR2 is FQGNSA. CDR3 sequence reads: CASSRQGRDEKLFF. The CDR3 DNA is TGTGCCAGCAGCAGACAGGGGAGGGATGAAAAACTGTTTTTT.

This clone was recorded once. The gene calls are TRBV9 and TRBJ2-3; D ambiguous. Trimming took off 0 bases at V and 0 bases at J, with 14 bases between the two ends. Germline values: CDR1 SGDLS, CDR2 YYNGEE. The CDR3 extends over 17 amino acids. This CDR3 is CASSVDSPLWSTDTQYF. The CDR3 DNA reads TGTGCCAGCAGCGTAGACAGCCCCTTATGGAGCACAGATACGCAGTATTTT.

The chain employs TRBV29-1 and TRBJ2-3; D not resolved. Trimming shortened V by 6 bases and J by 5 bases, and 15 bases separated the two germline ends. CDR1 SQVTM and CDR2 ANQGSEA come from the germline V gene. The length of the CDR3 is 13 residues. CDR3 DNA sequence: TGCAGCGTACTGACTGGCGGTGAAGATACGCAGTATTTT. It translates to CSVLTGGEDTQYF.

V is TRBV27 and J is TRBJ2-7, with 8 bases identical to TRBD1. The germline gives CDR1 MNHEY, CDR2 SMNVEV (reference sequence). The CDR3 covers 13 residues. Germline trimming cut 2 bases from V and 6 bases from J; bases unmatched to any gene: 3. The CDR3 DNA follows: TGTGCCAGCAGTTTAATTCAGGGGGCCGAGCAGTACTTC. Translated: CASSLIQGAEQYF.

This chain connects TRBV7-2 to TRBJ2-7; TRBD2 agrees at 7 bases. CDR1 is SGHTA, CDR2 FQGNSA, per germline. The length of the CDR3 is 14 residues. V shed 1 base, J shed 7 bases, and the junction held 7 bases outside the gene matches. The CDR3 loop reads CASSLERGAGEQYF. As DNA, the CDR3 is TGTGCCAGCAGCTTAGAGCGGGGCGCGGGTGAGCAGTACTTC. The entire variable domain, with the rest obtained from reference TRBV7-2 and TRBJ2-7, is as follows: GAGVSQSPSNKVTEKGKDVELRCDPISGHTALYWYRQSLGQGLEFLIYFQGNSAPDKSGLPSDRFSAERTGGSVSTLTIQRTQQEDSAVYLCASSLERGAGEQYFGPGTRLTVT.

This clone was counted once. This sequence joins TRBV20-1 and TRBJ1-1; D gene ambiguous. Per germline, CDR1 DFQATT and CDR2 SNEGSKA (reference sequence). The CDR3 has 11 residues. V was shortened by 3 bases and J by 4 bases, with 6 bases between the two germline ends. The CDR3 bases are TGCAGTGCTAGCCGGGGCACTGAAGCTTTCTTT. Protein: CSASRGTEAFF.

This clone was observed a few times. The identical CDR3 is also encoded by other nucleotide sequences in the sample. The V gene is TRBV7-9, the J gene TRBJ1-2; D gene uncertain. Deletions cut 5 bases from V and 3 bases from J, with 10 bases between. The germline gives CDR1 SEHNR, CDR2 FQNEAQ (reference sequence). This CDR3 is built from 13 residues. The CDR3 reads CASSAGNYYGYTF. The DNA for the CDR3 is TGTGCCAGCAGCGCGGGAAACTACTATGGCTACACCTTC.

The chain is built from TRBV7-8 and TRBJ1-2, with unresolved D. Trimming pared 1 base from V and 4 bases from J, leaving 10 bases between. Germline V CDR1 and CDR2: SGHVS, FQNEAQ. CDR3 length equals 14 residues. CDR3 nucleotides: TGTGCCAGCAGCTTAGGGGGAGATCGCTATGGCTACACCTTC. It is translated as CASSLGGDRYGYTF. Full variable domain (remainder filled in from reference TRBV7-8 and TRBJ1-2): GAGVSQSPRYKVAKRGQDVALRCDPISGHVSLFWYQQALGQGPEFLTYFQNEAQLDKSGLPSDRFFAERPEGSVSTLKIQRTQQEDSAVYLCASSLGGDRYGYTFGSGTRLTVV.

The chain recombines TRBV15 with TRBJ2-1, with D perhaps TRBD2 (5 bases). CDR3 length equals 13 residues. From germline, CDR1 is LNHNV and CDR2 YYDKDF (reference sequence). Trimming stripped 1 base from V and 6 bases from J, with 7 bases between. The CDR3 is CATSRGRLNEQFF. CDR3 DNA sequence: TGTGCCACCAGCAGAGGGAGGCTCAATGAGCAGTTCTTC.

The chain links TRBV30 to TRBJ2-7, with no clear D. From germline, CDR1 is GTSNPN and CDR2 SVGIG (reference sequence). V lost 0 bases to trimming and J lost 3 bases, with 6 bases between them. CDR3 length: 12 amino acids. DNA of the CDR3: TGTGCCTGGAGTGTAGACGTCTACGAGCAGTACTTC. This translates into CAWSVDVYEQYF. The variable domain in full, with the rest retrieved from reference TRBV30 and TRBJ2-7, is SQTIHQWPATLVQPVGSPLSLECTVEGTSNPNLYWYRQAAGRGLQLLFYSVGIGQISSEVPQNLSASRPQDRQFILSSKKLLLSDSGFYLCAWSVDVYEQYFGPGTRLTVT.

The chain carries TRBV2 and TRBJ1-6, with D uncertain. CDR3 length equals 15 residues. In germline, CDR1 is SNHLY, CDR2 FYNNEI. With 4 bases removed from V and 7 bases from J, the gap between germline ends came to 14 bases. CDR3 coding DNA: TGTGCCAGCAGTGCGTTAGGGCCGGCGAATTCACCCCTCCACTTT. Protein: CASSALGPANSPLHF.

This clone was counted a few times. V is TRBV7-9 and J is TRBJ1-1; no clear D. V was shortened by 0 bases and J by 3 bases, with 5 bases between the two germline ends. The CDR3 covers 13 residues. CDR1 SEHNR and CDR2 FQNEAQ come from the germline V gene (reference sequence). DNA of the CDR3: TGTGCCAGCAGCTTAGCAGCCCACACTGAAGCTTTCTTT. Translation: CASSLAAHTEAFF.